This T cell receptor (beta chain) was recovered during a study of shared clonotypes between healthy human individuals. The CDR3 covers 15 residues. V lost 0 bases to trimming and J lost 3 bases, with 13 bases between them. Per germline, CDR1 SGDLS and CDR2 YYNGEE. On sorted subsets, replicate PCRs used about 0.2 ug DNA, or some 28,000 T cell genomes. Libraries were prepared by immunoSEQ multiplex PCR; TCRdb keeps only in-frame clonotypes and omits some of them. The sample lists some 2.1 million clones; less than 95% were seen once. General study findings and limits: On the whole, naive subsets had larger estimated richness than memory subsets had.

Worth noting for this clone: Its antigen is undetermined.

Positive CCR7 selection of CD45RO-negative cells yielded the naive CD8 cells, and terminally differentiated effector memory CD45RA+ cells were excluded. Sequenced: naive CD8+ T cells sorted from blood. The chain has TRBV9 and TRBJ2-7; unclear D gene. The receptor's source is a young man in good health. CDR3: CASSVASGVHYEQYF. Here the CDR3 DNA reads TGTGCCAGCAGCGTAGCTAGTGGGGTACACTACGAGCAGTACTTC.